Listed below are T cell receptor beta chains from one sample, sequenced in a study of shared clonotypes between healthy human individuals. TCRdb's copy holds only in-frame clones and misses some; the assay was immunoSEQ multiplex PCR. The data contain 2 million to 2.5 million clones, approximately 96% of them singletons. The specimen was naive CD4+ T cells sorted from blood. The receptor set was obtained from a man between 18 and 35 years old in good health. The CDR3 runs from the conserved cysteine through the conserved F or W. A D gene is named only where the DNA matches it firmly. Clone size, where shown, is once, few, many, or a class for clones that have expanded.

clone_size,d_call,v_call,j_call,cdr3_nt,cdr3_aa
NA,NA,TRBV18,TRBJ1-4,TGTGCCAGCTCACCGGGCTCTACTAATGAAAAACTGTTTTTT,CASSPGSTNEKLFF
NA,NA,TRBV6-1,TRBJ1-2,TGTGCCAGCAAGGTGGACCCGGAGGGCTATGGCTACACCTTC,CASKVDPEGYGYTF
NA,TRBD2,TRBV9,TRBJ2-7,TGTGCCAGCAGCGTAGATGCCCACGCGGGGGACGAGCAGTACTTC,CASSVDAHAGDEQYF
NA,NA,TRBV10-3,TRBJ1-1,TGTGCCATCAGGGAAGCCAACACTGAAGCTTTCTTT,CAIREANTEAFF
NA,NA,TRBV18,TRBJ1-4,TGTGCCAGCTCCCGACTCCCCCGGACCGCTAATGAAAAACTGTTTTTT,CASSRLPRTANEKLFF
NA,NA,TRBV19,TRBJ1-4,TGTGCCAGTAGTATAAATTCAGGGAAACACGGTGCTAATGAAAAACTGTTTTTT,CASSINSGKHGANEKLFF
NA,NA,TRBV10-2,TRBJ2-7,TGCGCCAGCAGTGAGGTACTCCTTTACTACGAGCAGTACTTC,CASSEVLLYYEQYF
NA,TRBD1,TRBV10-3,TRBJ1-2,TGTGCCATCAGTGAGTCTAAGACCGGGACAGGCTATGGCTACACCTTC,CAISESKTGTGYGYTF
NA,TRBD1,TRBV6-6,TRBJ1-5,TGTGCCAGCCTAGAAAAAATGGACAGGGTTCAGCCCCAGCATTTT,CASLEKMDRVQPQHF
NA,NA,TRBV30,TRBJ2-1,TGTGCCTGGAGCAGCGGCCGGAACAATGAGCAGTTCTTC,CAWSSGRNNEQFF
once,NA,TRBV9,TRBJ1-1,TGTGCCAGCAGCGGCGGTGGTAGCGGGAGGATAAACACTGAAGCTTTCTTT,CASSGGGSGRINTEAFF
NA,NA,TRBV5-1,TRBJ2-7,TGCGCCAGCAGTCAAGCTGGGGGTGGCGAGCAGTACTTC,CASSQAGGGEQYF
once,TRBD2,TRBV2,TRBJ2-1,TGTGCCAGCAGTGCGGGGACTAGCGGGAAGAATGAGCAGTTCTTC,CASSAGTSGKNEQFF
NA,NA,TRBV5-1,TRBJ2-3,TGCGCCAGCAGCTTGGGGACAGAAACAGATACGCAGTATTTT,CASSLGTETDTQYF
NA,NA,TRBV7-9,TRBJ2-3,TGTGCCAGCAGCCCCAACACAGATACGCAGTATTTT,CASSPNTDTQYF
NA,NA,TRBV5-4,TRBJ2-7,TGTGCCAGCAGCTTGGACAGGGCACTTGGATACGAGCAGTACTTC,CASSLDRALGYEQYF
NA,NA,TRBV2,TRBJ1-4,TGTGCCAGCAGTGGAAACCTAATAGGTGGGGAAAAACTGTTTTTT,CASSGNLIGGEKLFF
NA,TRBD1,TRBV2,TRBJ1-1,TGTGCCAGCAGTGAAGAGGTCCACACAGGGGCTGAAGCTTTCTTT,CASSEEVHTGAEAFF
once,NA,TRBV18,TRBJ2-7,TGTGCCAGCTCACCATGGGCAGTCTCTGGGGAGCAGTACTTC,CASSPWAVSGEQYF
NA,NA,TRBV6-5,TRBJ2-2,TGTGCCAGCAGTTACGACCGGCGAGAGCTGTTTTTT,CASSYDRRELFF
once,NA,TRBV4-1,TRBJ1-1,TGCGCCAGCAGAGAAGGGGGGGCAGCCCACACTGAAGCTTTCTTT,CASREGGAAHTEAFF
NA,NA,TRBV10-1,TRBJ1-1,TGCGCCAGCAGTAAGGGCGCGAACACTGAAGCTTTCTTT,CASSKGANTEAFF
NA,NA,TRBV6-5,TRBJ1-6,TGTGCCAGCAGTTGGCAGGGAGGTTCCTATAATTCACCCCTCCACTTT,CASSWQGGSYNSPLHF
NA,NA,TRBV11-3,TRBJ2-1,TGTGCCAGCAGCATTGGACCGAACAATGAGCAGTTCTTC,CASSIGPNNEQFF
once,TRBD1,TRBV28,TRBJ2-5,TGTGCCAGCAGCCGCGGGACAGGGGATAGGGAGACCCAGTACTTC,CASSRGTGDRETQYF
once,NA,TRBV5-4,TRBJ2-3,TGTGCCAGCAGCTTTACTGATTCGCCAGATACGCAGTATTTT,CASSFTDSPDTQYF
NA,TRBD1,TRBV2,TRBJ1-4,TGTGCCAGCAGGAGCCACCAACAGGGGGAAAAACTGTTTTTT,CASRSHQQGEKLFF
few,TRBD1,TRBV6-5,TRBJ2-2,TGTGCCAGCAGCTACGGACAGGGAGGGAACACCGGGGAGCTGTTTTTT,CASSYGQGGNTGELFF
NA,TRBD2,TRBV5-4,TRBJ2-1,TGTGCCAGCAGCTTGACTAGCGGGAGAGGTAATGAGCAGTTCTTC,CASSLTSGRGNEQFF
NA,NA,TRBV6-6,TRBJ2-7,TGTGCCAGCAGTTACCCCGGAAACTACGAGCAGTACTTC,CASSYPGNYEQYF
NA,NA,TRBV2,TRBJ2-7,TGTGCCAGCAGGGCGAGCCCCTACGAGCAGTACTTC,CASRASPYEQYF
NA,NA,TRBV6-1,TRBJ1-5,TGTGCCAGCAGCCCCGTCGGGGGCAATCAGCCCCAGCATTTT,CASSPVGGNQPQHF
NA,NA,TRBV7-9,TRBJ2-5,TGTGCCAGCAGCTCCAGGGTGGGGGGAGAGACCCAGTACTTC,CASSSRVGGETQYF
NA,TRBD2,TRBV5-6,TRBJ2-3,TGTGCCAGCAGCTCTAGCGGAACTAGCACAGATACGCAGTATTTT,CASSSSGTSTDTQYF
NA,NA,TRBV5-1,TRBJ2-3,TGCGCCAGCAGCTTGGGCCGGGCAGATACGCAGTATTTT,CASSLGRADTQYF
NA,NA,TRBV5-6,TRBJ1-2,TGTGCCAGCTCAAGGGCCCAAGGCTATGGCTACACCTTC,CASSRAQGYGYTF
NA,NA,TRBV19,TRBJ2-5,TGTGCCAGTAGTATCGTCGTGGGGGAGACCCAGTACTTC,CASSIVVGETQYF
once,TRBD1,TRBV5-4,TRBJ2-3,TGTGCCAGCAGCACATTGGACAGGGGGTCTTCAGATACGCAGTATTTT,CASSTLDRGSSDTQYF
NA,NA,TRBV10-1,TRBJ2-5,TGCGCCAGCAGTGAGTCCACAGGGATGAAGACCCAGTACTTC,CASSESTGMKTQYF
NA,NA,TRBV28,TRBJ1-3,TGTGCCAGCAGTTTACAGGTCAGCTCTGGAAACACCATATATTTT,CASSLQVSSGNTIYF
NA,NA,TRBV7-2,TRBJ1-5,TGTGCCAGCAGCTTAGGGGTGATTAGCAATCAGCCCCAGCATTTT,CASSLGVISNQPQHF
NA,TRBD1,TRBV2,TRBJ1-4,TGTGCCAGCAGTGGACAGGGCCCAGAAAAACTGTTTTTT,CASSGQGPEKLFF
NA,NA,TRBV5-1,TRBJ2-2,TGCGCCAGCAGCCAGGGCAGATCGAGCGGGACCGGGGAGCTGTTTTTT,CASSQGRSSGTGELFF
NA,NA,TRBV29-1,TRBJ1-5,TGCAGCGTTGCAGGGACTAGCAATCAGCCCCAGCATTTT,CSVAGTSNQPQHF
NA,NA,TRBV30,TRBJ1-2,TGTGCCTGGAGGGGACAAAGTGGTGGCTACACCTTC,CAWRGQSGGYTF
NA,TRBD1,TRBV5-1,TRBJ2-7,TGCGCCAGCAGCTTGGGAGGGGGCTTGTACGAGCAGTACTTC,CASSLGGGLYEQYF